This T cell receptor (beta chain) was captured in a study of blood T cell repertoires in COVID-19. Whole-study context: Sites in the United States, Italy and Spain provided acute and convalescent COVID-19 samples. T cells, B-cell-depleted T cells, or PBMCs provided the cDNA or gDNA that served as material.

The CDR3 covers 15 residues. The V end was cut by 0 bases, the J end by 4 bases, with 10 bases between. CDR1 ENHRY and CDR2 SYGVKD come from the germline V gene. As processed by the authors: Counts of nucleated cells, estimated from reference gene primer amplification, were obtained. Assay used: immunoSEQ multiplex PCR; TCRdb lists only in-frame clones, some missing. V, J and clone size were drawn from that table, and D and trimming were deduced from the DNA. The sample consists of some 87,000 clones, about 86% of them appearing once. The source material was peripheral blood. This TCR was recovered from a man aged 80 or over with active or convalescent COVID-19. V and J are TRBV10-3 and TRBJ1-3; no clear D. The CDR3 sequence is CAISESGGSGNTIYF. The CDR3 bases are TGTGCCATCAGTGAGTCCGGAGGGTCGGGAAACACCATATATTTT.